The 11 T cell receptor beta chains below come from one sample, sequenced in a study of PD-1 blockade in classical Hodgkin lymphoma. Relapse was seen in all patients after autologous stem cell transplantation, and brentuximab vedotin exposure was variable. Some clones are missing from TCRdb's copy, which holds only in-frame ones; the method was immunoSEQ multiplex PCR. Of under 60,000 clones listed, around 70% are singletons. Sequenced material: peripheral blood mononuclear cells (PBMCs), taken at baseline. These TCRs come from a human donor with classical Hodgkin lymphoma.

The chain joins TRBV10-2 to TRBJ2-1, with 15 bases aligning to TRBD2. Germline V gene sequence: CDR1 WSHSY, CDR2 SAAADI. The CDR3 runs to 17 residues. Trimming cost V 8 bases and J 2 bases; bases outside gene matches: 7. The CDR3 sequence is CASWGLAGGGAYNEQFF. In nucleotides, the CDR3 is TGCGCCAGCTGGGGACTAGCGGGAGGAGGGGCCTACAATGAGCAGTTCTTC.

DNA for the CDR3: TGTGCCAGCAGTGAATGGCGTCCCGGGGAGCTGTTTTTT. The encoded protein is CASSEWRPGELFF. The genes are TRBV6-1 and TRBJ2-2, with no clear D. The CDR3 is 13 amino acids. CDR1 is MNHNS, CDR2 SASEGT, per germline. Trimming pared 2 bases from V and 6 bases from J, leaving 7 bases between.

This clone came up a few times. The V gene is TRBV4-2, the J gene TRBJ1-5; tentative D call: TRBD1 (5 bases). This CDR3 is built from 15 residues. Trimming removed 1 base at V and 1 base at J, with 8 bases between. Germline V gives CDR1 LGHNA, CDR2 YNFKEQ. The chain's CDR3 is CASSQVQASNQPQHF. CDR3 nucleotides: TGTGCCAGCAGCCAAGTACAGGCCAGCAATCAGCCCCAGCATTTT.

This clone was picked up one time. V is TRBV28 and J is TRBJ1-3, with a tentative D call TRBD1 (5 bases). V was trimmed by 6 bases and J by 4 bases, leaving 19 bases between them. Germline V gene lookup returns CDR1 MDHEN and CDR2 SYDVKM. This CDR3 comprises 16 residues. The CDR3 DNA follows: TGTGCCAGCAGCCCTGGGGCCGAGACTTGGGGAAACACCATATATTTT. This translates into CASSPGAETWGNTIYF.

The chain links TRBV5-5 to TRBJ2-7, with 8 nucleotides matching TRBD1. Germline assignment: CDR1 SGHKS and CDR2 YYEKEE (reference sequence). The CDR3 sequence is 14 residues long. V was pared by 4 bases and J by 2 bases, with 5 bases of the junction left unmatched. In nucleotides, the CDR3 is TGTGCCAGCAGCATGGACAGGGAGGCCTACGAGCAGTACTTC. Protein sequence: CASSMDREAYEQYF.

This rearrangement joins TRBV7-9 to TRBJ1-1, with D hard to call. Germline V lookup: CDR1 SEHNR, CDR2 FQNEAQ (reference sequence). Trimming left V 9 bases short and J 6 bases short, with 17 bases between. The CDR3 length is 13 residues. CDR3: CASENLGFAEAFF. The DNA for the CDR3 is TGTGCCAGTGAGAACCTCGGGTTCGCTGAAGCTTTCTTT.

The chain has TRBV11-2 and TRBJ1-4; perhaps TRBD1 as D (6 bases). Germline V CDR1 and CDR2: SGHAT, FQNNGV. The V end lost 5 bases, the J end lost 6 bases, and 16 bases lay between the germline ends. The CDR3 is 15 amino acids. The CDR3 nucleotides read TGTGCCAGCAGCCCGCTACAGGGTCGGGATGAAAAACTGTTTTTT. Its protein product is CASSPLQGRDEKLFF.

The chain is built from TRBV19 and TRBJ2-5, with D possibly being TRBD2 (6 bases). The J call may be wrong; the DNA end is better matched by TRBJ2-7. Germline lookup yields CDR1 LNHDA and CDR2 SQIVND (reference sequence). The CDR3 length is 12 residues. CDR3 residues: CASSIGSDEQYF. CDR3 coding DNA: TGTGCCAGTAGTATCGGGAGTGACGAGCAGTACTTC.

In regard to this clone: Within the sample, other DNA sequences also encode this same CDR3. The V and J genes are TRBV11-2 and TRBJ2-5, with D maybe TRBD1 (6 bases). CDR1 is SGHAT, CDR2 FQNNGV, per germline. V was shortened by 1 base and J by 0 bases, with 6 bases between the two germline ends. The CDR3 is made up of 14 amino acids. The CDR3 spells CASSLGTDQETQYF. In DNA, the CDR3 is TGTGCCAGCAGCTTAGGGACAGACCAAGAGACCCAGTACTTC.

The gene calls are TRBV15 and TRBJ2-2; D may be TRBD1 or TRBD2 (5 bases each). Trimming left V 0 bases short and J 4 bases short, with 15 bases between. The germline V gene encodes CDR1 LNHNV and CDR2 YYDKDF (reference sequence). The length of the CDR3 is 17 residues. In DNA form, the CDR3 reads TGTGCCACCAGCAGAGATCTGGTCAGGGCGGGCACCGGGGAGCTGTTTTTT. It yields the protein CATSRDLVRAGTGELFF.

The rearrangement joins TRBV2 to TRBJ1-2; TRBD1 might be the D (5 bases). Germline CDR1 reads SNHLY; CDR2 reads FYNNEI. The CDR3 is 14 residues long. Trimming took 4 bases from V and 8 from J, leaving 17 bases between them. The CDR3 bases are TGTGCCAGCAGTGGGGTAGAAGGGGCAGGGGGCTACACCTTC. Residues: CASSGVEGAGGYTF. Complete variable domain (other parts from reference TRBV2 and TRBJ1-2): EPEVTQTPSHQVTQMGQEVILRCVPISNHLYFYWYRQILGQKVEFLVSFYNNEISEKSEIFDDQFSVERPDGSNFTLKIRSTKLEDSAMYFCASSGVEGAGGYTFGSGTRLTVV.